The present T cell receptor beta chain was sequenced within a study of beta chain features in type 1 diabetes. Reverse transcription of all isolated RNA meant that expressed TCRB transcripts were sequenced. Profiling relied on immunoSEQ multiplex PCR, and the TCRdb table lists in-frame clones only, not all of them. The sample holds 250,000 to 400,000 clones, 12% to 15% seen once. This clone has ten or more counts. Every donor had blood drawn once into heparin, approximately 120 mL on average. This receptor was taken from a man younger than 40 in good health. Sequencing was carried out using central memory CD4+ T cells from blood.

As DNA, the CDR3 is TGTGCCAGCATCACTGGCGATACGCAGTATTTT. It translates to CASITGDTQYF. The chain links TRBV7-9 to TRBJ2-3; no firm D call. The CDR3 totals 11 residues. V lost 7 bases, J lost 6 bases, and 8 bases lay in between. Germline CDR1 and CDR2: SEHNR and FQNEAQ (reference sequence).